A selection of T cell receptor beta chains follows, all from one sample in a study of metastatic and nonmetastatic thyroid tumors. TCRdb re-analyzed the PCR reads using MiXCR. Here the sample spans about 7,000 clones, 15% to 20% being singletons. The specimen was adjacent normal tissue. The receptors originated from a female donor with papillary thyroid cancer or a benign thyroid nodule (not recorded which). Some clones in this sample may be carry-over from other donors' samples. The CDR3 runs from the conserved cysteine through the conserved F or W. The D gene is left open where the match is weak. Rows may omit the clone size; those that give it use once, few, many or a size class.

j_call,v_call,clone_size,d_call,cdr3_aa,cdr3_nt
TRBJ1-3,TRBV9,once,TRBD1,CASSPRTGLSSGNTIYF,TGTGCCAGCAGCCCTCGGACAGGGCTGAGCTCTGGAAACACCATATATTTT
TRBJ1-6,TRBV6-5,NA,NA,CASSYTGTLNSPLHF,TGTGCCAGCAGTTACACAGGGACCTTAAATTCACCCCTCCACTTT
TRBJ2-6,TRBV7-9,many,NA,CASSSMAGNSGANVLTF,TGTGCCAGCAGCTCAATGGCGGGGAACTCTGGGGCCAACGTCCTGACTTTC
TRBJ1-2,TRBV5-6,many,NA,CASSLAGQAYGYTF,TGTGCCAGCAGCTTGGCCGGGCAGGCCTATGGCTACACCTTC
TRBJ1-1,TRBV28,NA,NA,CASSLRTLNTEAFF,TGTGCCAGCAGTTTAAGGACGCTGAACACTGAAGCTTTCTTT
TRBJ2-1,TRBV30,once,NA,CAWSVSFSSYNEQFF,TGTGCCTGGAGTGTATCTTTCAGCTCCTACAATGAGCAGTTCTTC
TRBJ2-3,TRBV4-2,NA,NA,CASSQDISGAGTDTQYF,TGTGCCAGCAGCCAAGATATCTCCGGGGCCGGCACAGATACGCAGTATTTT
TRBJ1-2,TRBV11-2,large,NA,CASSLDSAGNYYGYTF,TGTGCCAGCAGCTTAGATTCGGCAGGGAACTACTATGGCTACACCTTC
TRBJ2-7,TRBV7-6,medium-sized,NA,CASSFQARDYEQYF,TGTGCCAGCAGCTTCCAGGCGAGGGACTACGAGCAGTACTTC
TRBJ2-7,TRBV6-1,NA,NA,CASSLGSSGPYEQYF,TGTGCCAGCAGCCTGGGGTCCAGCGGCCCTTACGAGCAGTACTTC
TRBJ2-1,TRBV11-2,NA,NA,CASSLDLSSYNEQFF,TGTGCCAGCAGCTTAGACCTGAGCTCCTACAATGAGCAGTTCTTC
TRBJ2-7,TRBV2,few,NA,CASSEVRVSYEQYF,TGTGCCAGCAGTGAAGTCAGAGTCTCCTACGAGCAGTACTTC
TRBJ2-7,TRBV3-1,large,NA,CASSPTQGEQYF,TGTGCCAGCAGCCCGACCCAGGGGGAGCAGTACTTC
TRBJ1-6,TRBV27,medium-sized,TRBD1,CASRSGTGKSPLHF,TGTGCCAGCAGATCCGGGACAGGGAAGTCACCCCTCCACTTT
TRBJ2-7,TRBV6-1,few,NA,CASGAFSYEQYF,TGTGCCAGCGGAGCCTTCTCCTACGAGCAGTACTTC
TRBJ2-7,TRBV19,few,NA,CASSPVEGREYEQYF,TGTGCCAGTAGTCCCGTCGAGGGCAGGGAATACGAGCAGTACTTC
TRBJ2-3,TRBV14,many,NA,CTSSQVFRRIADTQYF,TGTACCAGCAGCCAAGTTTTCAGAAGGATCGCAGATACGCAGTATTTT
TRBJ2-7,TRBV12-3/TRBV12-4,few,NA,CASSLREAYEQYF,TGTGCCAGCAGTTTGCGGGAAGCCTACGAGCAGTACTTC
TRBJ2-3,TRBV2,many,NA,CASYLPTSLGDTQYF,TGTGCCAGTTACCTCCCGACTAGTTTAGGAGATACGCAGTATTTT
TRBJ2-1,TRBV3-1,many,TRBD1,CASSQEEFMGQGRNNEQFF,TGTGCCAGCAGCCAAGAGGAATTCATGGGACAGGGAAGAAACAATGAGCAGTTCTTC
TRBJ2-1,TRBV5-6,many,NA,CASSLHGEQFF,TGTGCCAGCAGCTTGCATGGGGAGCAGTTCTTC
TRBJ1-2,TRBV12-3/TRBV12-4,many,TRBD1,CASSTTGGAGFYGYTF,TGTGCCAGCAGTACGACAGGGGGCGCTGGATTCTATGGCTACACCTTC
TRBJ2-6,TRBV18,many,TRBD1,CASSQGQALLSGANVLTF,TGTGCCAGCTCTCAGGGACAGGCCTTATTGTCTGGGGCCAACGTCCTGACTTTC
TRBJ1-5,TRBV30,NA,NA,CAWSTKGYSNQSQHF,TGTGCCTGGAGCACAAAGGGGTATAGCAATCAGTCCCAGCATTTT
TRBJ2-7,TRBV30,NA,NA,CAWSVKGYYEQYF,TGTGCCTGGAGTGTAAAGGGGTACTACGAGCAGTACTTC
TRBJ2-3,TRBV3-1,many,TRBD1,CASSQERTGSTDTQYF,TGTGCCAGCAGCCAAGAAAGGACAGGGAGCACAGATACGCAGTATTTT
TRBJ2-7,TRBV11-2,NA,TRBD2,CASSSSSGINSYEQYF,TGTGCCAGCAGCTCTTCTAGCGGGATAAACTCCTACGAGCAGTACTTC
TRBJ2-1,TRBV28,NA,TRBD1,CASSYGTGRYNEQFF,TGTGCCAGCAGTTATGGGACAGGGCGCTACAATGAGCAGTTCTTC
TRBJ1-2,TRBV6-4,NA,NA,CASSYRFARFTF,TGTGCCAGCAGTTACCGCTTTGCCCGCTTCACCTTC
TRBJ1-5,TRBV4-1,medium-sized,NA,CASSQVPGSNQPQHF,TGCGCCAGCAGCCAAGTTCCAGGTAGCAATCAGCCCCAGCATTTT
TRBJ2-7,TRBV9,many,NA,CASSVDPFYEQYF,TGTGCCAGCAGCGTAGACCCCTTCTACGAGCAGTACTTC
TRBJ1-1,TRBV6-4,medium-sized,NA,CASSEQYGMNTEAFF,TGTGCCAGCAGTGAACAGTACGGGATGAACACTGAAGCTTTCTTT
TRBJ1-1,TRBV5-1,NA,NA,CASSPGGGGEAFF,TGCGCCAGCAGCCCCGGGGGCGGAGGGGAGGCTTTCTTT
TRBJ2-7,TRBV9,many,NA,CASSVGMGYYEQYF,TGTGCCAGCAGCGTAGGAATGGGATACTACGAGCAGTACTTC
TRBJ2-1,TRBV4-1,few,TRBD2,CASSQDREGQFF,TGCGCCAGCAGCCAAGATCGGGAGGGGCAGTTCTTC
TRBJ2-7,TRBV19,many,TRBD2,CASSPSGGTNPYEQYF,TGTGCCAGTAGTCCTAGCGGGGGGACCAACCCCTACGAGCAGTACTTC
TRBJ2-5,TRBV12-3/TRBV12-4,medium-sized,NA,CASSRPSAETQYF,TGTGCCAGCAGCAGACCTAGCGCGGAGACCCAGTACTTC
TRBJ1-2,TRBV29-1,many,NA,CSVPWGVPNYGYTF,TGCAGCGTGCCCTGGGGAGTCCCCAACTATGGCTACACCTTC
TRBJ2-7,TRBV6-1,few,NA,CASSEGAGSTRYEQYF,TGTGCCAGCAGTGAAGGAGCCGGGTCAACGAGATACGAGCAGTACTTC
TRBJ2-7,TRBV27,few,NA,CASSRTASYEQYF,TGTGCCAGCAGCAGGACAGCCTCCTACGAGCAGTACTTC
TRBJ1-1,TRBV5-1,NA,NA,CASSLELTGGTEAFF,TGCGCCAGCAGCTTGGAATTGACGGGGGGCACTGAAGCTTTCTTT
TRBJ2-7,TRBV9,many,TRBD2,CASSAWGGSYEQYF,TGTGCCAGCAGCGCTTGGGGGGGGTCCTACGAGCAGTACTTC
TRBJ2-7,TRBV3-1,once,TRBD2,CGCTPSGTYEQYF,TGTGGGTGCACCCCTAGCGGCACCTACGAGCAGTACTTC
TRBJ1-2,TRBV5-1,medium-sized,TRBD1,CASSRSQGDGYTF,TGCGCCAGCAGCCGATCTCAGGGGGATGGCTACACCTTC